This T cell receptor (beta chain) comes out of a study of TIL therapy for anti-PD-1-resistant metastatic lung cancer. As for the study in general: By whole-exome sequencing, median non-synonymous tumor mutation burden was more than 1.2 mutations per megabase.

V dropped 1 base and J dropped 0; count of bases not matched to a gene: 3. The CDR3 loop spans 17 amino acids. CDR1 and CDR2 from the germline V gene are SEHNR and FQNEAQ (reference sequence). The libraries were made with immunoSEQ v3. Libraries were sequenced to approximately 2 million read pairs (survey) or roughly 4.5-6.5 million (deep). The table came from immunoSEQ multiplex PCR; TCRdb's copy has only in-frame clones and leaves some out. The sample comprises roughly 7,000 clones, about 65% of which are singletons, and around 7.7% rests with the top ten. The time point is: pre-treatment sample, taken before nivolumab and TIL therapy. Tumor tissue came from excised metastases, mostly pleural nodules or supraclavicular lymph nodes. Patients then received nivolumab; progressors got lymphodepletion, TIL and IL-2. Stage 4 NSCLC adults joined between 2017 and January 2020.

The input for sequencing was tumor tissue, taken at baseline. The chain combines TRBV7-9 with TRBJ2-3, with 11 bases fitting TRBD2. This receptor was taken from a person aged 25 to 80 with non-small cell lung cancer. DNA of the CDR3: TGTGCCAGCAGCTTAGACCTAGCGGGAGGTAGCACAGATACGCAGTATTTT. This encodes CASSLDLAGGSTDTQYF. Using reference TRBV7-9 and TRBJ2-3 for the parts outside the CDR3, the full variable domain is DTGVSQNPRHKITKRGQNVTFRCDPISEHNRLYWYRQTLGQGPEFLTYFQNEAQLEKSRLLSDRFSAERPKGSFSTLEIQRTEQGDSAMYLCASSLDLAGGSTDTQYFGPGTRLTVL.